The source of this T cell receptor beta chain is a study of Ad26.COV2.S vaccination and SARS-CoV-2 variants. Across the study: The donor participated in the COV1001 trial, in its Ad26.COV2.S arm. General study results and limits: Assessments of TCR breadth and depth may have underestimated the total T cell responses. There was reportedly substantial breadth in spike-specific CD8+ and CD4+ T cell responses after vaccination.

The CDR3 runs to 15 residues. The V gene's germline CDR1 is WNHNN and CDR2 SYGVQD (reference sequence). V gave up 0 bases and J gave up 3 bases, with 10 bases separating them. This table comes from immunoSEQ multiplex PCR, and its TCRdb copy is limited to in-frame clones, with some not included. The data hold about 370,000 clones, with 88% observed a single time. Treatment indicated: over 15 received Ad26.COV2.S at low or high dose, single or two shots; about 5 received placebo; per-sample allocation not given. Each sample was drawn 63 days after the first injection (of vaccine or placebo). On this clone: Its specificity is not known.

This TCR came from a person between 18 and 60 years old who received the Ad26.COV2.S COVID-19 vaccine or a placebo. The chain has TRBV10-1 and TRBJ2-3; possibly TRBD1 for D (6 bases). Sequenced here: peripheral blood, sampled in a trial of Ad26.COV2.S vaccine versus placebo. In nucleotides, the CDR3 is TGCGCCAGCAGTGAGTCAGGGCAGGGGACAGATACGCAGTATTTT. Translated, it gives CASSESGQGTDTQYF.